The rows below give T cell receptor beta chains drawn from one sample of a study of cytomegalovirus exposure and HLA in healthy donors. Assay used: immunoSEQ multiplex PCR; TCRdb lists only in-frame clones, some missing. The data show over 150,000 clones, with approximately 69% seen just once and approximately 2.3% held by the top ten. Sequences were obtained from PBMCs. These receptors were obtained from a young man in good health and CMV-seronegative. The CDR3 runs from the conserved cysteine through the conserved F or W. D genes are given only for firm matches. Expanded clones are given a class, and other clones once, few, many or no size at all.

>TRBJ1-2|TRBV2|TRBD1|-
CASGGQGTGYGYTF
TGTGCCAGCGGGGGACAGGGGACTGGCTATGGCTACACCTTC
>TRBJ1-2|TRBV29-1|-|few
CSADPKQRPLNYGYTF
TGCAGCGCTGACCCCAAACAGAGACCTTTAAACTATGGCTACACCTTC
>TRBJ1-1|TRBV5-6|-|-
CASWAARNTEAFF
TGTGCCAGCTGGGCAGCCCGAAACACTGAAGCTTTCTTT
>TRBJ2-5|TRBV4-3|-|-
CASSQVSEGVLLMETQYF
TGCGCCAGCAGCCAAGTATCTGAGGGAGTCTTGCTAATGGAGACCCAGTACTTC
>TRBJ2-7|TRBV7-9|-|-
CASSARDYEQYF
TGTGCCAGCAGCGCCCGAGACTACGAGCAGTACTTC
>TRBJ2-1|TRBV5-1|-|-
CASSPAFSSSYNEQFF
TGCGCCAGCAGCCCCGCCTTTAGTTCGTCCTACAATGAGCAGTTCTTC
>TRBJ1-1|TRBV6-5|-|few
CASSPSVNTEAFF
TGTGCCAGCAGCCCTAGCGTGAACACTGAAGCTTTCTTT
>TRBJ2-7|TRBV6-4|-|-
CASSAVVRIMAEGRSYEQYF
TGTGCCAGCAGTGCTGTTGTCAGGATAATGGCGGAGGGTAGGTCCTACGAGCAGTACTTC
>TRBJ1-2|TRBV28|-|few
CASSFQGGNGNYGYTF
TGTGCCAGCAGTTTTCAGGGAGGGAATGGCAACTATGGCTACACCTTC
>TRBJ2-7|TRBV5-6|TRBD1|-
CASSSNGQGRYEQYF
TGTGCCAGCAGCTCTAACGGACAGGGGAGGTACGAGCAGTACTTC
>TRBJ2-7|TRBV27|-|-
CASSLGGNRVHEQYF
TGTGCCAGCAGTTTAGGGGGAAACAGGGTCCACGAGCAGTACTTC
>TRBJ2-2|TRBV7-2|TRBD2|once
CASSPGLAGGAGELFF
TGTGCCAGCAGCCCCGGACTAGCGGGGGGTGCCGGGGAGCTGTTTTTT
>TRBJ2-5|TRBV7-9|TRBD2|once
CASSLAWTSGANF
TGTGCCAGCAGCTTAGCGTGGACTAGCGGGGCAAACTTC
>TRBJ2-7|TRBV27|TRBD1|-
CASRMDRGGQYF
TGTGCCAGCCGGATGGACAGGGGAGGGCAGTACTTC
>TRBJ1-1|TRBV5-6|-|few
CASSFGKGDTEAFF
TGTGCCAGCAGCTTTGGGAAGGGGGACACTGAAGCTTTCTTT
>TRBJ2-2|TRBV10-3|TRBD1|-
CAISGRTGGEVGELFF
TGTGCCATCAGTGGTAGGACAGGGGGAGAGGTCGGGGAGCTGTTTTTT
>TRBJ2-7|TRBV30|TRBD1|once
CAWGGTGSNEQYF
TGTGCCTGGGGGGGGACAGGGTCAAACGAGCAGTACTTC
>TRBJ2-4|TRBV5-6|TRBD1|-
CASSFRFRQGADF
TGTGCCAGCAGCTTTAGGTTTCGTCAGGGGGCCGACTTC
>TRBJ1-2|TRBV5-1|TRBD1|few
CASSPDREYGYTF
TGCGCCAGCAGTCCCGACAGGGAGTATGGCTACACCTTC
>TRBJ2-7|TRBV5-5|TRBD1|few
CASSLGGLDRVAYEQYF
TGTGCCAGCAGCCTGGGTGGGTTAGACAGGGTCGCCTACGAGCAGTACTTC
>TRBJ2-7|TRBV21-1|-|-
CASPPRRASHEQYF
TGTGCCAGCCCCCCGAGGAGGGCTAGCCACGAGCAGTACTTC
>TRBJ2-5|TRBV21-1|-|-
CASSRQGQETQYF
TGTGCCAGCAGCAGACAAGGACAAGAGACCCAGTACTTC
>TRBJ2-7|TRBV18|-|-
CASSPPVQNEQYF
TGTGCCAGCTCACCACCGGTGCAGAACGAGCAGTACTTC
>TRBJ1-4|TRBV4-3|-|-
CASSQDRMGGSTEKLFF
TGCGCCAGCAGCCAAGATCGGATGGGGGGGAGTACGGAAAAACTGTTTTTT
>TRBJ1-2|TRBV28|-|-
CASSPPRASGYTF
TGTGCCAGCAGTCCCCCCCGAGCCTCGGGCTACACCTTC
>TRBJ1-2|TRBV9|TRBD1|once
CASSAFGQGNYGYTF
TGTGCCAGCAGCGCTTTCGGACAGGGCAACTATGGCTACACCTTC
>TRBJ1-4|TRBV9|TRBD1|-
CASSKRGETGLGEKLFF
TGTGCCAGCAGCAAAAGGGGGGAGACAGGGTTGGGCGAAAAACTGTTTTTT
>TRBJ1-5|TRBV19|-|-
CASSAMTANSNQPQHF
TGTGCCAGTAGTGCGATGACAGCGAATAGCAATCAGCCCCAGCATTTT
>TRBJ2-5|TRBV19|TRBD2|-
CASSMGTSGGETQYF
TGTGCCAGTAGTATGGGGACTAGCGGGGGGGAGACCCAGTACTTC
>TRBJ2-3|TRBV7-2|TRBD2|few
CASSPRLAGAIFTDTQYF
TGTGCCAGCAGCCCGAGACTAGCGGGGGCGATTTTCACAGATACGCAGTATTTT
>TRBJ2-1|TRBV29-1|TRBD2|-
CSVDRAGGLAEQFF
TGCAGCGTTGATAGAGCGGGGGGGCTAGCTGAGCAGTTCTTC
>TRBJ1-2|TRBV5-1|-|-
CASSSGTLSNYGYPF
TGCGCCAGCAGTTCCGGGACACTATCTAACTATGGCTACCCCTTC
>TRBJ2-7|TRBV2|TRBD2|-
CASIGSGARGYF
TGTGCCAGCATCGGAAGCGGGGCCCGAGGGTACTTC
>TRBJ2-5|TRBV18|TRBD2|-
CASSPSSGATQYF
TGTGCCAGCTCACCTTCTAGCGGCGCTACCCAGTACTTC
>TRBJ1-3|TRBV19|TRBD1|-
CASSILKDRGPPSSGNTIYF
TGTGCCAGTAGTATTTTAAAAGACAGGGGTCCCCCGAGCTCTGGAAACACCATATATTTT
>TRBJ1-4|TRBV27|-|-
CASRRTGYATNEKLFF
TGTGCCAGCAGACGGACGGGGTATGCAACTAATGAAAAACTGTTTTTT
>TRBJ1-1|TRBV6-1|TRBD1|-
CASSETPGQGNTEAFF
TGTGCCAGCAGTGAAACTCCAGGACAGGGAAACACTGAAGCTTTCTTT
>TRBJ2-7|TRBV30|-|-
CAWSGQDSSYEQYF
TGTGCCTGGAGTGGACAGGACAGCTCCTACGAGCAGTACTTC
>TRBJ1-1|TRBV6-1|-|-
CASSESGGREAFF
TGTGCCAGCAGTGAAAGTGGGGGCAGAGAAGCTTTCTTT
>TRBJ1-1|TRBV5-4|-|-
CASSLGRGGAEAFF
TGTGCCAGCAGCTTGGGAAGAGGAGGCGCTGAAGCTTTCTTT
>TRBJ1-1|TRBV30|-|-
CAWSVRQYAEAFF
TGTGCCTGGAGTGTACGACAGTACGCTGAAGCTTTCTTT
>TRBJ2-7|TRBV30|TRBD1|-
CAWSVLGRGSREQYF
TGTGCCTGGAGTGTACTTGGCAGGGGGTCGAGGGAGCAGTACTTC
>TRBJ2-2|TRBV11-3|-|-
CASSLVGPPGTGELFF
TGTGCCAGCAGCTTAGTGGGGCCCCCAGGCACCGGGGAGCTGTTTTTT
>TRBJ2-7|TRBV2|-|few
CASRPRGGRGEQYF
TGTGCCAGCAGACCGAGGGGGGGGCGAGGCGAGCAGTACTTC
>TRBJ2-2|TRBV7-9|TRBD1|-
CASSLTGQGTGELFF
TGTGCCAGCAGCTTAACGGGACAGGGGACCGGGGAGCTGTTTTTT
>TRBJ2-4|TRBV9|-|-
CASSPSGQQNIQYF
TGTGCCAGCAGCCCGAGTGGACAGCAAAACATTCAGTACTTC
>TRBJ1-1|TRBV5-4|-|-
CASSLDQGMNTEAFF
TGTGCCAGCAGCTTGGATCAGGGAATGAACACTGAAGCTTTCTTT
>TRBJ2-2|TRBV18|TRBD1|-
CASSPAGTGDTGELFF
TGTGCCAGCTCACCCGCCGGGACAGGGGACACCGGGGAGCTGTTTTTT
>TRBJ1-1|TRBV10-3|-|-
CAISAPGSNTEAFF
TGTGCCATCAGTGCCCCAGGCTCGAACACTGAAGCTTTCTTT
>TRBJ2-1|TRBV9|TRBD1|-
CASSPPSGTGKFF
TGTGCCAGCAGCCCACCCTCCGGGACAGGGAAGTTCTTC
>TRBJ2-7|TRBV27|-|-
CASTPVAYEQYF
TGTGCCAGCACCCCCGTAGCCTACGAGCAGTACTTC
>TRBJ2-3|TRBV19|TRBD2|-
CASSRGGIADTQYF
TGTGCCAGTAGTAGGGGGGGAATCGCAGATACGCAGTATTTT
>TRBJ2-3|TRBV28|TRBD1|-
CASRDREMTDTQYF
TGTGCCAGCAGGGACAGGGAGATGACAGATACGCAGTATTTT
>TRBJ2-7|TRBV5-1|TRBD1|few
CASSFRGQNGYEQYF
TGCGCCAGCAGCTTCAGGGGGCAAAATGGTTACGAGCAGTACTTC